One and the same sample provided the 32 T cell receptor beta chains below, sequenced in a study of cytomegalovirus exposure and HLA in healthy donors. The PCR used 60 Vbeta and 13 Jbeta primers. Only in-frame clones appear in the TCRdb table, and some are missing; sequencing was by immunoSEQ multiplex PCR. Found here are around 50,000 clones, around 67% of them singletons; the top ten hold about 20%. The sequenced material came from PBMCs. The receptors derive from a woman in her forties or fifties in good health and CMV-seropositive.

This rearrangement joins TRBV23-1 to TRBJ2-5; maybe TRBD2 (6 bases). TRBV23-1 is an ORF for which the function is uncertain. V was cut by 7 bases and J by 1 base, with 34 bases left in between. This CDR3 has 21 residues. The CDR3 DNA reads TGCGCCAGCATTTCCAATTACCCCCTGGGAACTAGCAGAAGGAGCCAAGAGACCCAGTACTTC. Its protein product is CASISNYPLGTSRRSQETQYF.

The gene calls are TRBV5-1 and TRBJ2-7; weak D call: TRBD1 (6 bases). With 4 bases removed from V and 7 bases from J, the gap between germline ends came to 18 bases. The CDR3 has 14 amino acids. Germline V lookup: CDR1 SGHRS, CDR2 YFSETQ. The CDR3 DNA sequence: TGCGCCAGCAGCAACCTTGGGACACCGGGGGAGCAGTACTTC. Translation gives CASSNLGTPGEQYF.

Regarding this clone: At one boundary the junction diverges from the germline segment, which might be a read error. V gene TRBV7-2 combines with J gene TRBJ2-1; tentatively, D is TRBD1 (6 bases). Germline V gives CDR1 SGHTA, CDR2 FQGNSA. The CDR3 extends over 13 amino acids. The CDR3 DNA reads TGTGCCAGCAGGGTGGGGGTTACAGGGTCGCTCCTCTTC. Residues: CASRVGVTGSLLF.

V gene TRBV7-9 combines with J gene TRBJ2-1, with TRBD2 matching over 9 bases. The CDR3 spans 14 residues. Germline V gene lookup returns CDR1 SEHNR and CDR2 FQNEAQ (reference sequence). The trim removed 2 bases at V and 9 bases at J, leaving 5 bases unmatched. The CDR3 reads CASSLIAGVGEQFF. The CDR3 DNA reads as TGTGCCAGCAGCTTAATAGCGGGAGTGGGTGAGCAGTTCTTC.

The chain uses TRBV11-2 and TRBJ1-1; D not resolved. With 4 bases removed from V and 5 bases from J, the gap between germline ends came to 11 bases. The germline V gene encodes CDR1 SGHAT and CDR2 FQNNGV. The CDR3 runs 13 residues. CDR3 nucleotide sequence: TGTGCCAGCAGCTCCCAGTTTTTGACTGAAGCTTTCTTT. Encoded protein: CASSSQFLTEAFF. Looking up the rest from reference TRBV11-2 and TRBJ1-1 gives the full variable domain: EAGVAQSPRYKIIEKRQSVAFWCNPISGHATLYWYQQILGQGPKLLIQFQNNGVVDDSQLPKDRFSAERLKGVDSTLKIQPAKLEDSAVYLCASSSQFLTEAFFGQGTRLTVV.

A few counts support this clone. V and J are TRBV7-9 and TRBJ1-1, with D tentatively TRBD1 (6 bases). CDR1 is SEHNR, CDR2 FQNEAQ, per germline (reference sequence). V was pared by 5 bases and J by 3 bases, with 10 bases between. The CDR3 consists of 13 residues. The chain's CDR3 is CASSIRQDTEAFF. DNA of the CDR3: TGTGCCAGCAGCATCCGACAGGACACTGAAGCTTTCTTT.

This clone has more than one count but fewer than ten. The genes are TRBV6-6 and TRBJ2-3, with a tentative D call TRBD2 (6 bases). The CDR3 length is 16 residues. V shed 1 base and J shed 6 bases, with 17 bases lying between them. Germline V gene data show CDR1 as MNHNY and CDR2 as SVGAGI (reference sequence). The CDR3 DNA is TGTGCCAGCAGTTACTTCGGGACTCCACCCCGGGATACGCAGTATTTT. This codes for CASSYFGTPPRDTQYF.

Here the CDR3 DNA reads TGTGCCAGCAGCTTAGCGGTCCTAGCGGTATCTAGCACAGATACGCAGTATTTT. This sequence encodes CASSLAVLAVSSTDTQYF. This chain joins TRBV7-6 and TRBJ2-3, with 7 bases that match TRBD2. Germline CDR1 SGHVS, CDR2 FNYEAQ. The CDR3 length is 18 residues. Trimming took 0 bases from V and 0 from J; bases not matched to a gene: 9.

The CDR3 nucleotides are TGTGCCAGCAGCTTAATAGGCGGGGCTACCGGTGAGCAGTTCTTC. Translating gives CASSLIGGATGEQFF. The chain joins TRBV7-3 to TRBJ2-1; perhaps TRBD2 as D (6 bases). Germline V CDR1 and CDR2: SGHTA, FQGTGA. CDR3 size: 15 residues. V lost 1 base to trimming and J lost 9 bases, with 16 bases between them.

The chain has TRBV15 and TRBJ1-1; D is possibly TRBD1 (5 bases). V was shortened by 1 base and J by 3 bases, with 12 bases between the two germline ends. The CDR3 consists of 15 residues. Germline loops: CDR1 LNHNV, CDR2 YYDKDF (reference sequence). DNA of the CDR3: TGTGCCACCAGCAGAGGGGGGGATCCTTACACTGAAGCTTTCTTT. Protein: CATSRGGDPYTEAFF.

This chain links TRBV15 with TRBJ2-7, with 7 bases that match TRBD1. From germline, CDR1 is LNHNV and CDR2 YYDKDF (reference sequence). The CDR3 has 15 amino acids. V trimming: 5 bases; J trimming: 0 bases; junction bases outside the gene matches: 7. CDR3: CATSLDRESSYEQYF. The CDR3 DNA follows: TGTGCCACCAGCTTAGACAGGGAGTCCTCCTACGAGCAGTACTTC.

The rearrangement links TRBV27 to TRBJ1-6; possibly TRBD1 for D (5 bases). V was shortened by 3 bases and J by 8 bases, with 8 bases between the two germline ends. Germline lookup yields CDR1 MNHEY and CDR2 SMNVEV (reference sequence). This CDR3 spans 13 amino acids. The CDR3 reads CASSFQGYSPLHF. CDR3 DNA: TGTGCCAGCAGTTTTCAGGGATATTCACCCCTCCACTTT.

In DNA form, the CDR3 reads TGTGCCAGCAGCACGGGTAGCACAGATACGCAGTATTTT. This gives the protein CASSTGSTDTQYF. V is TRBV7-3 and J is TRBJ2-3; the D is unclear. CDR1 is SGHTA and CDR2 is FQGTGA in the germline V gene. Deletions cut 5 bases from V and 0 bases from J, with 6 bases between. The CDR3 totals 13 residues.

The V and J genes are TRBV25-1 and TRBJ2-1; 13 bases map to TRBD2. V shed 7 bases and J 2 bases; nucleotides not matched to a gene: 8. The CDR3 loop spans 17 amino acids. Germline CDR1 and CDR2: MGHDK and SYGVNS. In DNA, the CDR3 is TGTGCCAGCAACGGACTAGCGGGAGAGGACGCCTACAATGAGCAGTTCTTC. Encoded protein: CASNGLAGEDAYNEQFF.

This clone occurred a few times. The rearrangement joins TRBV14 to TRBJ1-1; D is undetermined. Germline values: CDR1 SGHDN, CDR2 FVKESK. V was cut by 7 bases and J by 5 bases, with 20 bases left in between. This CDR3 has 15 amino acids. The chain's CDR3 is CASKNKGSRGTEAFF. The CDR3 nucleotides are TGTGCCAGCAAGAATAAGGGATCGAGAGGGACTGAAGCTTTCTTT.

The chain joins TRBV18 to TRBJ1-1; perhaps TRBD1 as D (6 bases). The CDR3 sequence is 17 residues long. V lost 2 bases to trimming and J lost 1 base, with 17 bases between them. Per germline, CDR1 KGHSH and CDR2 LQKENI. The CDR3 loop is CASSPRVIGQSNTEAFF. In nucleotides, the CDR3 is TGTGCCAGCTCACCAAGGGTAATAGGACAGTCGAACACTGAAGCTTTCTTT.

CDR3 loop: CASSPSGGTNTGELFF. The CDR3, as DNA: TGTGCCAGCAGCCCCAGCGGGGGGACGAACACCGGGGAGCTGTTTTTT. The V and J genes are TRBV9 and TRBJ2-2; 9 bases are shared with TRBD2. CDR1 SGDLS and CDR2 YYNGEE come from the germline V gene. The CDR3 has 16 amino acids. V was clipped by 4 bases and J by 0 bases; unmatched bases: 4.

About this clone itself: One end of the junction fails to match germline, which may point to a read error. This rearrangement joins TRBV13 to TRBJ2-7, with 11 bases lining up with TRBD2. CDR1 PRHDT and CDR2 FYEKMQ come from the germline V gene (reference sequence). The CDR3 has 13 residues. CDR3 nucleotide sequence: TGTGCCAGCCGCTTAGCGGGAGGGCCCGAGCAGTACTTC. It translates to CASRLAGGPEQYF.

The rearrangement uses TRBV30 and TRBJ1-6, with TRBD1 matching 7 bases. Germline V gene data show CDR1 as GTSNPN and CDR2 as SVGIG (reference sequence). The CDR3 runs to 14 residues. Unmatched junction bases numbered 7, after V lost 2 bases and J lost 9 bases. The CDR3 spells CAWSWKGAGSPLHF. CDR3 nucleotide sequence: TGTGCCTGGAGTTGGAAGGGGGCCGGTTCACCCCTCCACTTT.

CDR3 nucleotide sequence: TGTGCCAGCAGTACACAGGGTGAAGCTTTCTTT. Encoded protein: CASSTQGEAFF. V is TRBV2 and J is TRBJ1-1, with D possibly matching TRBD1 (6 bases). Germline lookup yields CDR1 SNHLY and CDR2 FYNNEI. The length of the CDR3 is 11 residues. Trimming removed 5 bases from V and 7 bases from J, with 8 bases in between.

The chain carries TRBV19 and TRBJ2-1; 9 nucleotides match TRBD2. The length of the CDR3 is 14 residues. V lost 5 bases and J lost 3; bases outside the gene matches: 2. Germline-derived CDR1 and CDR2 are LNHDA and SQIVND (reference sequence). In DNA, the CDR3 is TGTGCCAGTAGTTTTAGCGGGAGCTACAATGAGCAGTTCTTC. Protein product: CASSFSGSYNEQFF. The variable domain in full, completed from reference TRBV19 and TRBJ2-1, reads DGGITQSPKYLFRKEGQNVTLSCEQNLNHDAMYWYRQDPGQGLRLIYYSQIVNDFQKGDIAEGYSVSREKKESFPLTVTSAQKNPTAFYLCASSFSGSYNEQFFGPGTRLTVL.

This CDR3 reads CASSHNEKLFF. The CDR3 DNA reads as TGTGCCAGCAGTCATAATGAAAAACTGTTTTTT. V gene TRBV6-5 combines with J gene TRBJ1-4; D not resolved. Between the trimmed V and J ends, which lost 5 bases and 4 bases, there was a span of 2 bases. Looked up from germline, CDR1 is MNHEY and CDR2 is SVGAGI. CDR3 length: 11 residues.

CDR3 bases: TGTGCCAGCACCAAGGGGAATAATTCACCCCTCCACTTT. Protein: CASTKGNNSPLHF. The rearrangement uses TRBV7-2 and TRBJ1-6, with D perhaps TRBD1 (5 bases). Trimming removed 7 bases from V and 5 bases from J, with 9 bases in between. Germline CDR1 and CDR2: SGHTA and FQGNSA. CDR3 length: 13 amino acids.

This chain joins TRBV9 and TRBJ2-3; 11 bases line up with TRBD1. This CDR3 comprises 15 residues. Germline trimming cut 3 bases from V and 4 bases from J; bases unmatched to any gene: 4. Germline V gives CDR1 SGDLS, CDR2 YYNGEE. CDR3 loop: CASSAGQGAPDTQYF. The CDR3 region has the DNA TGTGCCAGCAGCGCAGGACAGGGGGCTCCAGATACGCAGTATTTT.

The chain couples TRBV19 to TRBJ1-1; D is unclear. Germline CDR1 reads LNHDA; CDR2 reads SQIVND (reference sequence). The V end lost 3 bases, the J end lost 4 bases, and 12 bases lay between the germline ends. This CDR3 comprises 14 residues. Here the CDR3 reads CASSIQRARTEAFF. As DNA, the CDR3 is TGTGCCAGTAGTATCCAGAGGGCGCGCACTGAAGCTTTCTTT.

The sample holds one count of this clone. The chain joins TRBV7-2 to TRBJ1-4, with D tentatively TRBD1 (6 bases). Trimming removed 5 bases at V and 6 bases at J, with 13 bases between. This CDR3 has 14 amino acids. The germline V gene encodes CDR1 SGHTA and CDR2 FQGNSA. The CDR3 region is CASSKQGWDEKLFF. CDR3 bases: TGTGCCAGCAGCAAACAGGGCTGGGATGAAAAACTGTTTTTT.

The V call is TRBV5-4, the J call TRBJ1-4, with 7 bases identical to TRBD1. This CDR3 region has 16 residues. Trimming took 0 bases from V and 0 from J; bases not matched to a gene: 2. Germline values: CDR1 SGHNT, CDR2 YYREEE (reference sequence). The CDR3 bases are TGTGCCAGCAGCTTGGGACAGGGTGCAACTAATGAAAAACTGTTTTTT. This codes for CASSLGQGATNEKLFF.

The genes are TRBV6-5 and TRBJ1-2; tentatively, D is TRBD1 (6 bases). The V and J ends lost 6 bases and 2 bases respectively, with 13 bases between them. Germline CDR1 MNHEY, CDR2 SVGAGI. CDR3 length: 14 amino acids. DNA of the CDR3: TGTGCCAGCAGGGCGGGGGCGTCCAACTATGGCTACACCTTC. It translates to CASRAGASNYGYTF.

CDR3 sequence (DNA): TGTGCCAGTAGTATAGCCGGTTATGAAGAAAAACTGTTTTTT. It is translated as CASSIAGYEEKLFF. The chain is built from TRBV19 and TRBJ1-4, with D hard to call. Deletions cut 1 base from V and 8 bases from J, with 11 bases between. CDR1 and CDR2 (germline): LNHDA, SQIVND (reference sequence). The CDR3 consists of 14 residues. The full variable domain, completed using reference TRBV19 and TRBJ1-4, is DGGITQSPKYLFRKEGQNVTLSCEQNLNHDAMYWYRQDPGQGLRLIYYSQIVNDFQKGDIAEGYSVSREKKESFPLTVTSAQKNPTAFYLCASSIAGYEEKLFFGSGTQLSVL.

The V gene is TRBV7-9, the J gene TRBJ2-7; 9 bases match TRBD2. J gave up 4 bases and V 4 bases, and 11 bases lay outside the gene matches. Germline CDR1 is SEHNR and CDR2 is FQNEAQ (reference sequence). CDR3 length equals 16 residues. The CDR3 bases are TGTGCCAGCAGCTCCCGAGGGCGGGAGGGAGGATACGAGCAGTACTTC. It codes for CASSSRGREGGYEQYF.

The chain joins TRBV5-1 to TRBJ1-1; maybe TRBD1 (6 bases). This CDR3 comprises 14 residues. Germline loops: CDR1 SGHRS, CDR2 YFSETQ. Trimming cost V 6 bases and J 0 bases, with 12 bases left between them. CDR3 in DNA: TGCGCCAGCACCCCGACAGGCATGAACACTGAAGCTTTCTTT. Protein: CASTPTGMNTEAFF. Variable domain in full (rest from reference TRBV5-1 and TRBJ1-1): KAGVTQTPRYLIKTRGQQVTLSCSPISGHRSVSWYQQTPGQGLQFLFEYFSETQRNKGNFPGRFSGRQFSNSRSEMNVSTLELGDSALYLCASTPTGMNTEAFFGQGTRLTVV.

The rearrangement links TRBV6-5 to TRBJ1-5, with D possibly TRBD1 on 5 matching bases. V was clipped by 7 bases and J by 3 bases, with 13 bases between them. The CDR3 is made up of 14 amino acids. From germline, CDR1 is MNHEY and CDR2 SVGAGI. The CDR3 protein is CASMGGTSNQPQHF. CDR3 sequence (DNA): TGTGCCAGCATGGGAGGGACCTCCAATCAGCCCCAGCATTTT.